This T cell receptor (beta chain) was documented in a study of blood T cells in healthy people across ages. Trimming removed 4 bases at V and 7 bases at J, with 26 bases between. This CDR3 spans 17 amino acids. Germline V lookup: CDR1 SGHKS, CDR2 YYEKEE (reference sequence). A second PCR of 7 to 11 cycles used a sample-barcoded 5' primer and a J-beta primer mix. In TCRdb, the 5' RACE reads were re-called with MiXCR into one record per CDR3 protein. The data show some 560,000 distinct CDR3 sequences, roughly a quarter seen once. Another study also made use of these data, one on T cells of mothers and their children. That paper states: Reads obtained per mother exceeded 8.5 million TCR beta CDR3 reads, with roughly 3.3 million obtained per child. The overlap seen between related mothers and children slightly exceeded that of unrelated pairs, though not significantly.

The TCR originated in a boy younger than 10 in good health. The genes are TRBV5-5 and TRBJ1-2; D remains ambiguous. The sequenced sample was blood. As DNA, the CDR3 is TGTGCCAGCAGCCCCCACGGGTCCCATAGTTCCGGCCTTGGCTACACCTTC. Its translation is CASSPHGSHSSGLGYTF.